The next 32 T cell receptor beta chains were all read from a single sample in a study of shared clonotypes between healthy human individuals. Measured with immunoSEQ multiplex PCR; TCRdb has only the in-frame clones, and not every one. The data contain approximately 1.5 million clones, around 98% of them singletons. Sequencing was carried out using naive CD4+ T cells sorted from blood. Subset specified: CD45RA+ positively selected. These TCRs come from a young man in good health.

The J gene is TRBJ2-2, the V gene TRBV5-1, with D perhaps assigned TRBD1 or TRBD2 (5 bases each). The CDR3 is 15 amino acids. V dropped 8 bases and J dropped 1 base, with 15 bases sitting between them. The germline V gene encodes CDR1 SGHRS and CDR2 YFSETQ. In DNA, the CDR3 is TGCGCCAGTCAATCCCCGGGACGGAACACCGGGGAGCTGTTTTTT. It is translated as CASQSPGRNTGELFF.

The chain is built from TRBV14 and TRBJ2-2, with D possibly TRBD1 on 6 matching bases. This CDR3 comprises 16 residues. V was shortened by 1 base and J by 1 base, with 10 bases between the two germline ends. Germline CDR1 SGHDN, CDR2 FVKESK. DNA of the CDR3: TGTGCCAGCAGCCAAGTTCAGGGGCTGAACACCGGGGAGCTGTTTTTT. Encoded protein: CASSQVQGLNTGELFF.

The sample holds one count of this clone. The chain combines TRBV28 with TRBJ1-1, with D tentatively TRBD1 (5 bases). CDR1 MDHEN and CDR2 SYDVKM come from the germline V gene. V gave up 3 bases and J gave up 8 bases, with 7 bases separating them. The CDR3 has 11 amino acids. The CDR3 DNA is TGTGCCAGCAGTTTTCAGGGCGAAGCTTTCTTT. Amino acids: CASSFQGEAFF. The full variable domain, in which reference TRBV28 and TRBJ1-1 provide the parts outside the CDR3, is DVKVTQSSRYLVKRTGEKVFLECVQDMDHENMFWYRQDPGLGLRLIYFSYDVKMKEKGDIPEGYSVSREKKERFSLILESASTNQTSMYLCASSFQGEAFFGQGTRLTVV.

The V and J genes are TRBV5-1 and TRBJ2-7; D is uncertain. V gave up 0 bases and J gave up 2 bases, with 9 bases separating them. The CDR3 has 14 residues. CDR1 SGHRS and CDR2 YFSETQ come from the germline V gene. The CDR3 sequence is CASSLGQMTYEQYF. The CDR3 bases are TGCGCCAGCAGCTTGGGTCAGATGACCTACGAGCAGTACTTC.

The chain couples TRBV28 to TRBJ2-5; D is unresolved. Germline CDR1 and CDR2: MDHEN and SYDVKM. Trimming pared 6 bases from V and 1 base from J, leaving 12 bases between. The CDR3 length is 14 residues. The CDR3 reads CASSFPSFQETQYF. CDR3 nucleotides: TGTGCCAGCAGCTTCCCTTCGTTCCAAGAGACCCAGTACTTC.

J is TRBJ1-2 and V is TRBV7-2; maybe TRBD1 (5 bases). Trimming took 1 base from V and 2 from J, leaving 8 bases between them. CDR1 is SGHTA, CDR2 FQGNSA, per germline. The CDR3 is 14 amino acids. CDR3 sequence reads: CASSLVPGNYGYTF. The CDR3 nucleotides read TGTGCCAGCAGCTTAGTACCAGGGAACTATGGCTACACCTTC.

The V call is TRBV18, the J call TRBJ1-2, with a tentative D call TRBD1 (6 bases). V was pared by 3 bases and J by 8 bases, with 13 bases between. Germline V CDR1 and CDR2: KGHSH, LQKENI. The CDR3 consists of 13 residues. As DNA, the CDR3 is TGTGCCAGCTCACCGCGAACAGGGTTAGGCTACACCTTC. Translation gives CASSPRTGLGYTF. Based on the CDR3 plus reference TRBV18 and TRBJ1-2, the full variable domain is NAGVMQNPRHLVRRRGQEARLRCSPMKGHSHVYWYRQLPEEGLKFMVYLQKENIIDESGMPKERFSAEFPKEGPSILRIQQVVRGDSAAYFCASSPRTGLGYTFGSGTRLTVV.

CDR3 residues: CASSSRANYEQYF. The CDR3 DNA reads as TGTGCCAGCAGCTCCCGGGCCAACTACGAGCAGTACTTC. The chain employs TRBV7-9 and TRBJ2-7; no firm D call. Germline lookup yields CDR1 SEHNR and CDR2 FQNEAQ (reference sequence). Trimming took 4 bases from V and 3 from J, leaving 10 bases between them. The length of the CDR3 is 13 residues.

V and J are TRBV12-2 and TRBJ2-7. TRBV12-2 is classified as a pseudogene. This CDR3 contains 13 residues. The CDR3 loop is CASRLGTIYEQYF. The CDR3 DNA sequence: TGTGCAAGTCGCTTAGGGACCATCTACGAGCAGTACTTC.

The CDR3 sequence is CASSTTLGLAGVQYF. CDR3 bases: TGTGCCAGCAGCACTACACTGGGACTAGCGGGAGTGCAGTACTTC. The chain links TRBV11-2 to TRBJ2-7, with 14 positions matching TRBD2. CDR3 length: 15 amino acids. CDR1 is SGHAT, CDR2 FQNNGV, per germline. Unmatched junction bases numbered 9, after V lost 5 bases and J lost 9 bases.

The genes are TRBV28 and TRBJ1-4; possibly TRBD1 for D (5 bases). CDR1 MDHEN and CDR2 SYDVKM come from the germline V gene. This CDR3 is built from 13 residues. Trimming removed 2 bases from V and 7 bases from J, with 8 bases in between. The CDR3 sequence: CASSLPGGEKLFF. The DNA for the CDR3 is TGTGCCAGCAGTTTACCGGGGGGTGAAAAACTGTTTTTT.

The rearrangement joins TRBV5-1 to TRBJ2-2; no definite D call. Trimming stripped 6 bases from V and 1 base from J, with 10 bases between. Germline V gene lookup returns CDR1 SGHRS and CDR2 YFSETQ. The CDR3 consists of 14 residues. The CDR3 loop reads CASTALLNTGELFF. In DNA, the CDR3 is TGCGCCAGCACTGCCCTACTGAACACCGGGGAGCTGTTTTTT.

V is TRBV5-1 and J is TRBJ2-1, with TRBD2 matching over 9 bases. The V gene's germline CDR1 is SGHRS and CDR2 YFSETQ. CDR3 length: 15 residues. The junction had 8 bases not matched to a gene; V was cut back by 1 base and J by 9 bases. The DNA of the CDR3 is TGCGCCAGCAGCTTGTTAGCGGGGGTGATTAGTGAGCAGTTCTTC. Residues: CASSLLAGVISEQFF.

The chain recombines TRBV5-4 with TRBJ1-1, with D possibly TRBD1 on 5 matching bases. Germline V gene data show CDR1 as SGHNT and CDR2 as YYREEE (reference sequence). The V gene lost 7 bases and the J gene lost 4 bases, with 20 bases spanning the gap. The CDR3 contains 15 residues. CDR3 sequence: CASHLGGTRGTEAFF. Here the CDR3 DNA reads TGTGCCAGCCACCTCGGGGGGACCCGGGGCACTGAAGCTTTCTTT.

The rearrangement links TRBV5-1 to TRBJ1-1; no clear D gene. V gave up 2 bases and J gave up 8 bases, with 10 bases separating them. This CDR3 region has 12 residues. Germline V gene sequence: CDR1 SGHRS, CDR2 YFSETQ. The CDR3 here is CASSLGSGEAFF. The CDR3 coding sequence is TGCGCCAGCAGCTTAGGTTCAGGCGAAGCTTTCTTT.

The table lists this clone with a count of one. Distinct nucleotide sequences in the sample also encode this CDR3. The CDR3 sequence is CASSYSGGSSYNEQFF. The CDR3 DNA follows: TGTGCCAGCAGTTACTCTGGCGGGAGCTCCTACAATGAGCAGTTCTTC. This chain connects TRBV6-5 to TRBJ2-1, with 7 positions matching TRBD2. The germline V gene encodes CDR1 MNHEY and CDR2 SVGAGI. The CDR3 length is 16 residues. The junction had 2 bases not matched to a gene; V was cut back by 0 bases and J by 0 bases.

The sample holds one count of this clone. CDR3 protein: CASSHRDTKETQYF. The CDR3, as DNA: TGCGCCAGCAGCCACCGGGACACCAAAGAGACCCAGTACTTC. The genes are TRBV4-1 and TRBJ2-5; the D gene is possibly TRBD1 (6 bases). There are 14 residues in the CDR3. The V end lost 3 bases, the J end lost 3 bases, and 11 bases lay between the germline ends. The germline CDR1 and CDR2 sequences are MGHRA and YSYEKL.

V usage is TRBV5-1 and J usage is TRBJ2-1, with D perhaps TRBD1 (5 bases). V lost 1 base and J 6 bases, leaving 20 bases between the germline ends. The V gene's germline CDR1 is SGHRS and CDR2 YFSETQ. The CDR3 length is 17 residues. The CDR3 protein is CASSLPAGRPLGNEQFF. Here the CDR3 DNA reads TGCGCCAGCAGCTTGCCGGCAGGGCGACCTCTGGGCAATGAGCAGTTCTTC.

This chain uses TRBV5-1 with TRBJ2-1; TRBD2 aligns across 10 bases. Trimming cost V 0 bases and J 9 bases; bases outside gene matches: 6. Germline V CDR1 and CDR2: SGHRS, YFSETQ. The CDR3 loop spans 15 amino acids. For the CDR3, the DNA is TGCGCCAGCAGCTTGGTCCTAGCGGGAGACCTTGAGCAGTTCTTC. Residues: CASSLVLAGDLEQFF.

This chain links TRBV7-9 with TRBJ1-1; D is unclear. Germline V gene sequence: CDR1 SEHNR, CDR2 FQNEAQ (reference sequence). The CDR3 runs 12 residues. V was shortened by 1 base and J by 6 bases, with 6 bases between the two germline ends. The CDR3 loop is CASSLDQPEAFF. The CDR3 DNA is TGTGCCAGCAGCTTAGATCAGCCTGAAGCTTTCTTT. Full variable domain (outside the CDR3, taken from reference TRBV7-9 and TRBJ1-1): DTGVSQNPRHKITKRGQNVTFRCDPISEHNRLYWYRQTLGQGPEFLTYFQNEAQLEKSRLLSDRFSAERPKGSFSTLEIQRTEQGDSAMYLCASSLDQPEAFFGQGTRLTVV.

This clone has only one observation. One junction end does not reproduce the germline sequence, and a read error may be involved. The CDR3 DNA reads TGTGCCAGGGTAGCGGGAGGGCCGAAACGGCAAGCGACCCAGTACTTC. Translated, it gives CARVAGGPKRQATQYF. The rearrangement uses TRBV19 and TRBJ2-5, with TRBD2 matching over 11 bases. This CDR3 is built from 16 residues. The germline V gene encodes CDR1 LNHDA and CDR2 SQIVND (reference sequence).

The chain employs TRBV28 and TRBJ1-1; D might be TRBD1 (6 bases). CDR1 and CDR2 from the germline V gene are MDHEN and SYDVKM. The CDR3 has 15 amino acids. The V end lost 8 bases, the J end lost 3 bases, and 19 bases lay between the germline ends. The CDR3 DNA is TGTGCCAGCGGATGGGGACTCCCAGGGGACACTGAAGCTTTCTTT. As protein: CASGWGLPGDTEAFF.

This sequence joins TRBV19 and TRBJ1-2, with D perhaps TRBD1 (6 bases). The CDR3 totals 15 residues. Trimming took 6 bases from V and 0 from J, leaving 14 bases between them. Germline V gives CDR1 LNHDA, CDR2 SQIVND (reference sequence). CDR3 residues: CASRRDIRANYGYTF. The CDR3 DNA follows: TGTGCCAGTAGGAGGGACATCCGTGCTAACTATGGCTACACCTTC.

J is TRBJ2-2 and V is TRBV27; D is unresolved. CDR3 length: 14 amino acids. The V and J ends lost 3 bases and 2 bases respectively, with 7 bases between them. CDR1 is MNHEY and CDR2 is SMNVEV in the germline V gene (reference sequence). The CDR3 here is CASSFVPNTGELFF. Here the CDR3 DNA reads TGTGCCAGCAGTTTTGTACCTAACACCGGGGAGCTGTTTTTT.

Worth noting for this clone: Within the sample, other DNA sequences also encode this same CDR3. This chain joins TRBV11-3 and TRBJ2-3; D gene ambiguous. Germline CDR1 reads SGHNT; CDR2 reads YENEEA. This CDR3 contains 14 residues. V was cut by 0 bases and J by 1 base, with 5 bases left in between. CDR3 amino acids: CASSLDGGTDTQYF. The DNA for the CDR3 is TGTGCCAGCAGCTTAGATGGGGGCACAGATACGCAGTATTTT.

CDR3 in amino acids: CASSASGNGGYTF. CDR3 sequence (DNA): TGTGCCAGCTCAGCCTCAGGGAATGGAGGCTACACCTTC. The chain is built from TRBV18 and TRBJ1-2; TRBD1 is a possible D gene (5 bases). There are 13 residues in the CDR3. Germline CDR1 is KGHSH and CDR2 is LQKENI. V was shortened by 5 bases and J by 8 bases, with 15 bases between the two germline ends.

This chain joins TRBV7-8 and TRBJ2-1, with a weak D call TRBD1 (6 bases). The ends were cut back, 5 bases at V and 4 bases at J, with 15 bases in the middle. Germline V gene data show CDR1 as SGHVS and CDR2 as FQNEAQ. The CDR3 has 15 residues. The DNA for the CDR3 is TGTGCCAGCAGCGGACCGGGACATGAATACAATGAGCAGTTCTTC. Residues: CASSGPGHEYNEQFF.

The CDR3 region is CASIGTFETQYF. The CDR3 coding sequence is TGTGCCAGCATTGGGACGTTTGAGACCCAGTACTTC. The rearrangement uses TRBV28 and TRBJ2-5; D may correspond to TRBD1 or TRBD2 (5 bases each). Trimming cost V 7 bases and J 5 bases, with 11 bases left between them. The CDR3 loop spans 12 amino acids. Germline V gives CDR1 MDHEN, CDR2 SYDVKM.

The chain recombines TRBV4-1 with TRBJ2-1; D gene unclear. Trimming pared 2 bases from V and 6 bases from J, leaving 8 bases between. Germline V CDR1 and CDR2: MGHRA, YSYEKL. The CDR3 is made up of 13 amino acids. DNA for the CDR3: TGCGCCAGCAGCCAAAAAGCCCGCAATGAGCAGTTCTTC. Translated: CASSQKARNEQFF.

DNA of the CDR3: TGTGCCAGCAGTCTCATAGTCCAGCGACGGGTCTACGAGCAGTACTTC. It specifies CASSLIVQRRVYEQYF. The rearrangement links TRBV28 to TRBJ2-7; no definite D call. Per the germline V gene, CDR1 is MDHEN and CDR2 is SYDVKM. Trimming stripped 5 bases from V and 3 bases from J, with 20 bases between. This CDR3 spans 16 amino acids. The variable domain in full, with the rest retrieved from reference TRBV28 and TRBJ2-7, is DVKVTQSSRYLVKRTGEKVFLECVQDMDHENMFWYRQDPGLGLRLIYFSYDVKMKEKGDIPEGYSVSREKKERFSLILESASTNQTSMYLCASSLIVQRRVYEQYFGPGTRLTVT.

CDR3 nucleotide sequence: TGTGCCAGCAGCCAAGGGGGGGGGCTACTCAAAACCCTTGAAGCTTTCTTT. It codes for CASSQGGGLLKTLEAFF. The rearrangement uses TRBV14 and TRBJ1-1; maybe TRBD1 (6 bases). The CDR3 runs 17 residues. Trimming removed 1 base from V and 7 bases from J, with 22 bases in between. Germline V gene data show CDR1 as SGHDN and CDR2 as FVKESK. The variable domain in full, with the rest retrieved from reference TRBV14 and TRBJ1-1, is EAGVTQFPSHSVIEKGQTVTLRCDPISGHDNLYWYRRVMGKEIKFLLHFVKESKQDESGMPNNRFLAERTGGTYSTLKVQPAELEDSGVYFCASSQGGGLLKTLEAFFGQGTRLTVV.

About this clone: The junction shows a germline mismatch at one end, possibly a read error. The chain links TRBV9 to TRBJ2-7; a possible D gene is TRBD2 (6 bases). CDR1 SGDLS and CDR2 YYNGEE come from the germline V gene. The CDR3 totals 13 residues. CDR3 nucleotide sequence: TGTGCCAGCAGCGCGGGACTCTCCAACGAGCAGTACTTC. It encodes CASSAGLSNEQYF.